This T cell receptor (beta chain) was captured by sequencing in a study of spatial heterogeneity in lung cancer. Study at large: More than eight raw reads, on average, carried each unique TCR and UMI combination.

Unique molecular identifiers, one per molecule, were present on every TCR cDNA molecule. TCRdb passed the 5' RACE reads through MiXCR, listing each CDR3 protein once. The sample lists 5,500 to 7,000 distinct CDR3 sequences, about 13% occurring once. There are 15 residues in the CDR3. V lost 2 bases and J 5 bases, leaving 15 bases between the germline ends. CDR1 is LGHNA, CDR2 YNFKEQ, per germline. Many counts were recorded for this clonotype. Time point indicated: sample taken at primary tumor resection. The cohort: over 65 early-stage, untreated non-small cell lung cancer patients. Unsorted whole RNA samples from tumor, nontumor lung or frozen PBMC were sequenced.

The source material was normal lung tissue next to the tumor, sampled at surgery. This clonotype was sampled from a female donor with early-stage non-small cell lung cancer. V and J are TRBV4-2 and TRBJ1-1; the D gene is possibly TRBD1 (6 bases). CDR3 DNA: TGTGCCAGCAGCCAAAAGGGGGGGGAGGGAACTGAAGCTTTCTTT. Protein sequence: CASSQKGGEGTEAFF.